This T cell receptor (beta chain) was sequenced in a study of Tregs in tolerant kidney transplant recipients. On this clone: The antigen remains unidentified.

The CDR3 totals 16 residues. Germline CDR1 reads SGHRS; CDR2 reads YFSETQ. V gave up 4 bases and J gave up 5 bases, with 21 bases separating them. Study findings and constraints: Expanding Tregs on activated donor B cells appeared to best identify donor-specific TCRbeta clones.

The assay was immunoSEQ multiplex PCR, and TCRdb's table has in-frame clones only and misses some. The table shows about 100,000 clones, with around 87% occurring only once. The source of this sequence is a human donor who received a combined kidney and bone marrow transplant. The sample was CD4+ T cells from blood, taken before the transplant. This chain uses TRBV5-1 with TRBJ2-5; a weak D match, TRBD1 (6 bases). The CDR3 DNA reads TGCGCCAGCAGCCTAATCCCGACCAGGGGCGCCGAGACCCAGTACTTC. Translated, it gives CASSLIPTRGAETQYF.